The subject of this entry is one T cell receptor (beta chain). Germline CDR1 and CDR2: PRHDT and FYEKMQ (reference sequence). The V end was cut by 6 bases, the J end by 6 bases, with 15 bases between. CDR3 length equals 14 residues. This specimen comes from a study of control samples from healthy donors and cancer patients. The protocol was immunoSEQ multiplex PCR, while the TCRdb copy is restricted to in-frame clones and leaves out a portion. The data hold about 98,000 clones, with almost 85% observed a single time. This TCR was recovered from a man in his sixties in good health. V is TRBV13 and J is TRBJ2-4, with a weak D call TRBD1 (6 bases). The sequenced sample consisted of blood. CDR3 amino acids: CASRSLRGGNIQYF. CDR3 sequence (DNA): TGTGCCAGCAGATCCCTCAGGGGCGGAAACATTCAGTACTTC.